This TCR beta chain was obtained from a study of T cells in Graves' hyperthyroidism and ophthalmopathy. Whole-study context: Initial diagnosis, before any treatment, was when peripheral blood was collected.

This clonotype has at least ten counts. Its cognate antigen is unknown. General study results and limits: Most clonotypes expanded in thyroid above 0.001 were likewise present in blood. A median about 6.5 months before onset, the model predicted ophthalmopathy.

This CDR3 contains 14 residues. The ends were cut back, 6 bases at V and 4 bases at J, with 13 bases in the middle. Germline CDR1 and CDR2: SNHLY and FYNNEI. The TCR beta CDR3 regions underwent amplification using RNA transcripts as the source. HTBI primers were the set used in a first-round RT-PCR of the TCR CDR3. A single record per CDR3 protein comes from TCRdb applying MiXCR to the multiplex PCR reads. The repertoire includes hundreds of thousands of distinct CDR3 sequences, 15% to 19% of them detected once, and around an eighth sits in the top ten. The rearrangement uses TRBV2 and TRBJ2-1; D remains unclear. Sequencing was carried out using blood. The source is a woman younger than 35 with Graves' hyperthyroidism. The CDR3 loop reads CASRAAGLYNEQFF. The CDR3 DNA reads TGTGCCAGCAGGGCGGCAGGTTTATACAATGAGCAGTTCTTC.